This record concerns one T cell receptor (beta chain) sequence. Its antigen remains unknown. The sample comes from a study of shared clonotypes between healthy human individuals. Points from the study as a whole: Researchers sampled blood only, noting tissue repertoires likely differ.

This CDR3 has 15 residues. V lost 0 bases to trimming and J lost 5 bases; unmatched junction nucleotides: 5. Germline V CDR1 and CDR2: SGHRS, YFSETQ. Data came from immunoSEQ multiplex PCR; TCRdb stores just in-frame clones and leaves some out. The sample lists about 820,000 clones, 80% to 95% occurring once. CD45RO-negative cells were positively selected for CCR7, leaving out terminally differentiated effector memory CD45RA+ cells. HIV-negative, healthy adults without recent acute infections or vaccinations were the donors. This sequence joins TRBV5-1 and TRBJ2-7; 10 bases map to TRBD1. This clonotype was sampled from a man under 40 in good health. Sample: naive CD8+ T cells sorted from blood. As DNA, the CDR3 is TGCGCCAGCAGCTTGGAGGTGACAGGGGGCGACGAGCAGTACTTC. Translating gives CASSLEVTGGDEQYF.